This is a list of T cell receptor beta chains from one sample in a study of cytomegalovirus exposure and HLA in healthy donors. The data were produced by immunoSEQ multiplex PCR, yet TCRdb's version contains in-frame clones alone and is incomplete. The data contain under 110,000 clones, roughly 71% of them singletons. Material: PBMCs. The origin of the receptors is a man aged 50-59 years in good health and CMV-seronegative. CDR3s include the opening cysteine and the closing phenylalanine or tryptophan. The order of the fields is D gene, J gene, V gene, clone size, CDR3 protein, CDR3 DNA. The D gene is left open where the match is weak. Some rows have no size entry. The others give once, few or many, or a class for an expanded clone.

D gene: TRBD2
J gene: TRBJ2-3
V gene: TRBV2
clone size: NA
CDR3 protein: CASRRTSTDTQYF
CDR3 DNA: TGTGCCAGCAGGAGGACTAGCACCGATACGCAGTATTTT

D gene: NA
J gene: TRBJ1-2
V gene: TRBV7-6
clone size: NA
CDR3 protein: CASSLEDAGIDGYTF
CDR3 DNA: TGTGCCAGCAGCTTAGAAGATGCGGGCATCGATGGCTACACCTTC

D gene: TRBD2
J gene: TRBJ2-7
V gene: TRBV6-5
clone size: NA
CDR3 protein: CACGGVYEQYF
CDR3 DNA: TGTGCCTGCGGGGGGGTCTACGAGCAGTACTTC

D gene: NA
J gene: TRBJ2-1
V gene: TRBV7-2
clone size: few
CDR3 protein: CASSKGNEQFF
CDR3 DNA: TGTGCCAGCAGTAAGGGGAATGAGCAGTTCTTC

D gene: NA
J gene: TRBJ1-3
V gene: TRBV30
clone size: NA
CDR3 protein: CAWSVVTGGTGNTIYF
CDR3 DNA: TGTGCCTGGAGTGTTGTCACAGGCGGAACTGGAAACACCATATATTTT

D gene: TRBD1
J gene: TRBJ1-6
V gene: TRBV7-2
clone size: NA
CDR3 protein: CASSLQTGGVNSPLHF
CDR3 DNA: TGTGCCAGCAGCCTCCAGACAGGGGGCGTGAATTCACCCCTCCACTTT

D gene: NA
J gene: TRBJ2-6
V gene: TRBV7-9
clone size: NA
CDR3 protein: CASSLARQGGPNVLTF
CDR3 DNA: TGTGCCAGCAGCTTAGCGCGGCAGGGTGGTCCCAACGTCCTGACTTTC

D gene: TRBD1
J gene: TRBJ2-1
V gene: TRBV7-2
clone size: NA
CDR3 protein: CASSPGQVRSYNEQFF
CDR3 DNA: TGTGCCAGCAGCCCGGGACAGGTCCGCTCCTACAATGAGCAGTTCTTC

D gene: NA
J gene: TRBJ2-2
V gene: TRBV7-9
clone size: NA
CDR3 protein: CASSNRTELYRRNTGELFF
CDR3 DNA: TGTGCCAGCAGCAATCGGACAGAACTCTATCGGAGGAACACCGGGGAGCTGTTTTTT

D gene: NA
J gene: TRBJ1-1
V gene: TRBV20-1
clone size: NA
CDR3 protein: CSARDPGNAFF
CDR3 DNA: TGCAGTGCTAGAGATCCGGGGAACGCTTTCTTT

D gene: NA
J gene: TRBJ2-1
V gene: TRBV6-5
clone size: NA
CDR3 protein: CASSSQGIPNEQFF
CDR3 DNA: TGTGCCAGCAGTTCACAGGGTATTCCCAATGAGCAGTTCTTC

D gene: TRBD1
J gene: TRBJ1-2
V gene: TRBV2
clone size: NA
CDR3 protein: CASSELGQGIDGYTF
CDR3 DNA: TGTGCCAGCAGTGAGTTGGGACAGGGCATCGATGGCTACACCTTC

D gene: TRBD2
J gene: TRBJ2-1
V gene: TRBV30
clone size: NA
CDR3 protein: CAWSLGLAGGEEQFF
CDR3 DNA: TGTGCCTGGTCACTGGGACTAGCGGGGGGGGAGGAGCAGTTCTTC